This TCR beta chain was profiled in a study of human T cells and chemical hapten exposure. At the level of the study: Sensitization involved placing 2% DPC onto an approximately 2 cm by approximately 2 cm region of upper inner arm skin.

Time point reported: pre-sensitization, week 0. Treatment meaning: therapeutic diphenylcyclopropenone sensitization with weekly scalp DPC. In the original processing: Around 97,000 TCRs per sample was the median, with a range of about 20,000 to 700,000. TCRdb processed the RACE reads anew with MiXCR; each CDR3 protein has one entry. These V and J calls rely on TCRdb rather than the paper's analysis. The repertoire holds more than 150,000 distinct CDR3 sequences, 25% to 30% seen once, with roughly 3% in the top ten. The V gene's germline CDR1 is DFQATT and CDR2 SNEGSKA (reference sequence). With 6 bases clipped from V and 5 bases from J, the junction kept 11 bases outside the gene matches. CDR3 length equals 15 residues.

The chain is built from TRBV20-1 and TRBJ2-2; 8 bases match TRBD1. The receptor was derived from a woman in her 30s with alopecia areata. Some clones in this sample may be carry-over from other donors' samples. The specimen comprised whole blood, sampled in connection with sensitization to the hapten diphenylcyclopropenone (DPC). This CDR3 reads CSAPGGPGTTGELFF. CDR3 DNA sequence: TGCAGTGCCCCAGGGGGCCCCGGGACGACCGGGGAGCTGTTTTTT.